This passage covers 14 T cell receptor beta chains from one sample sequenced in a study of shared clonotypes between healthy human individuals. Positively selected for CCR7, the CD45RO-negative cells used as naive CD8 cells excluded terminally differentiated effector memory CD45RA+ cells. Here immunoSEQ multiplex PCR was the method, and the copy in TCRdb shows in-frame clones only, minus some. Of about 820,000 clones listed, over 90% are singletons. The sequencing sample was made of naive CD8+ T cells sorted from blood. Receptor source: a man aged 30 to 39 in good health.

The rearrangement uses TRBV28 and TRBJ1-1; TRBD1 might be the D (6 bases). The V and J ends lost 6 bases and 1 base respectively, with 9 bases between them. This CDR3 spans 13 amino acids. Per germline, CDR1 MDHEN and CDR2 SYDVKM. The CDR3: CASRRGPNTEAFF. CDR3 coding DNA: TGTGCCAGCAGGCGGGGGCCGAACACTGAAGCTTTCTTT.

About this clone itself: Additional DNA sequences in this sample encode the identical CDR3. CDR3 protein: CASSPSGSYEQYF. The CDR3 bases are TGTGCCAGCAGCCCGTCCGGCTCCTACGAGCAGTACTTC. J is TRBJ2-7 and V is TRBV7-9, with D uncertain. There are 13 residues in the CDR3. V was pared by 5 bases and J by 0 bases, with 8 bases between. CDR1 and CDR2 (germline): SEHNR, FQNEAQ (reference sequence).

This chain uses TRBV25-1 with TRBJ1-1; TRBD1 matches at 7 bases. There are 14 residues in the CDR3. In germline, CDR1 is MGHDK, CDR2 SYGVNS. The trim removed 6 bases at V and 0 bases at J, leaving 4 bases unmatched. This chain's CDR3 is CASSIGGMNTEAFF. Written as DNA, the CDR3 is TGTGCCAGCAGCATAGGGGGCATGAACACTGAAGCTTTCTTT.

V is TRBV29-1 and J is TRBJ2-5; D remains unclear. This CDR3 is 12 amino acids long. Trimming stripped 7 bases from V and 4 bases from J, with 13 bases between. From germline, CDR1 is SQVTM and CDR2 ANQGSEA. CDR3 sequence: CSGVKVGETQYF. CDR3 sequence (DNA): TGCAGCGGCGTCAAGGTCGGAGAGACCCAGTACTTC.

This clone was seen a single time. The chain joins TRBV7-2 to TRBJ1-3; D perhaps matches TRBD1 (5 bases). From germline, CDR1 is SGHTA and CDR2 FQGNSA. The CDR3 has 15 amino acids. V dropped 2 bases and J dropped 3 bases, with 11 bases sitting between them. The CDR3 bases are TGTGCCAGCAGCTTACAGGGCATGGGTGGAAACACCATATATTTT. As protein: CASSLQGMGGNTIYF. Full variable domain (rest looked up from reference TRBV7-2 and TRBJ1-3): GAGVSQSPSNKVTEKGKDVELRCDPISGHTALYWYRQSLGQGLEFLIYFQGNSAPDKSGLPSDRFSAERTGGSVSTLTIQRTQQEDSAVYLCASSLQGMGGNTIYFGEGSWLTVV.

V is TRBV15 and J is TRBJ2-2; TRBD2 might be the D (5 bases). Germline CDR1 LNHNV, CDR2 YYDKDF (reference sequence). V was pared by 3 bases and J by 7 bases, with 15 bases between. The CDR3 runs to 15 residues. This CDR3 is CATSRVTSFGGELFF. The CDR3 nucleotides are TGTGCCACCAGCAGGGTTACTAGTTTTGGCGGGGAGCTGTTTTTT.

This clone was recorded a few times. The chain has TRBV5-8 and TRBJ1-2, with D maybe TRBD1 (6 bases). The CDR3 is 17 amino acids. The V gene lost 5 bases and the J gene lost 2 bases, with 22 bases spanning the gap. CDR1 and CDR2 (germline): SGHTS, YDEGEE. This CDR3 is CASRSSGQSFRNYGYTF. DNA for the CDR3: TGTGCCAGCAGGTCCTCGGGACAATCATTTAGGAACTATGGCTACACCTTC.

J is TRBJ2-3 and V is TRBV5-4; TRBD2 matches 9 bases. Germline-derived CDR1 and CDR2 are SGHNT and YYREEE (reference sequence). The CDR3 spans 17 residues. The trim removed 4 bases at V and 0 bases at J, leaving 9 bases unmatched. The CDR3: CASSLIAGARSTDTQYF. The CDR3 DNA reads as TGTGCCAGCAGCCTAATAGCGGGAGCTCGTAGCACAGATACGCAGTATTTT.

This clone showed up just a few times. The chain combines TRBV6-1 with TRBJ2-2; weak D call: TRBD2 (6 bases). V was trimmed by 8 bases and J by 0 bases, leaving 7 bases between them. Germline assignment: CDR1 MNHNS and CDR2 SASEGT. CDR3 length: 13 amino acids. CDR3 sequence reads: CASGDSNTGELFF. The CDR3 region has the DNA TGTGCCAGCGGGGACTCGAACACCGGGGAGCTGTTTTTT.

The V call is TRBV9, the J call TRBJ2-3; no firm D call. CDR3 size: 12 residues. Germline CDR1 SGDLS, CDR2 YYNGEE. V shed 4 bases and J shed 6 bases, with 9 bases lying between them. DNA for the CDR3: TGTGCCAGCAGCCAATCTGACGATACGCAGTATTTT. The encoded protein is CASSQSDDTQYF.

J is TRBJ2-7 and V is TRBV29-1; D possibly corresponds to TRBD2 (6 bases). The CDR3 covers 15 residues. V was trimmed by 4 bases and J by 0 bases, leaving 16 bases between them. Germline V gives CDR1 SQVTM, CDR2 ANQGSEA. The CDR3 sequence: CSVVGRGRPSYEQYF. The CDR3 DNA follows: TGCAGCGTTGTGGGGCGGGGCAGACCCTCCTACGAGCAGTACTTC.

This clone is a singleton in its sample. J is TRBJ2-5 and V is TRBV15; the match to TRBD1 covers 12 bases. The CDR3 sequence is 20 residues long. CDR1 and CDR2 (germline): LNHNV, YYDKDF (reference sequence). Trimming at V came to 0 bases and at J to 7 bases, leaving 18 bases not matched to a gene. CDR3 coding DNA: TGTGCCACCAGCAGAGACCGTGGGACAGGGGGCGTTAGGAAGGTCGGGACCCAGTACTTC. It codes for CATSRDRGTGGVRKVGTQYF.

The V gene is TRBV2, the J gene TRBJ2-1; maybe TRBD2 (5 bases). Trimming pared 2 bases from V and 9 bases from J, leaving 26 bases between. The germline V gene has CDR1 SNHLY and CDR2 FYNNEI. The CDR3 is 18 residues long. The CDR3 nucleotides are TGTGCCAGCAGTGAAAGAGGATTGGCTTATCTCGAGGGCGGTGAGCAGTTCTTC. Translating gives CASSERGLAYLEGGEQFF.

This sequence joins TRBV5-5 and TRBJ2-2; D might be TRBD1 (6 bases). The V gene lost 5 bases and the J gene lost 0 bases, with 23 bases spanning the gap. The CDR3 is 19 residues long. Germline CDR1 reads SGHKS; CDR2 reads YYEKEE (reference sequence). The CDR3 region is CASRGGSTGTYSNTGELFF. CDR3 nucleotides: TGTGCCAGCAGGGGTGGGTCGACGGGGACATATTCGAACACCGGGGAGCTGTTTTTT.